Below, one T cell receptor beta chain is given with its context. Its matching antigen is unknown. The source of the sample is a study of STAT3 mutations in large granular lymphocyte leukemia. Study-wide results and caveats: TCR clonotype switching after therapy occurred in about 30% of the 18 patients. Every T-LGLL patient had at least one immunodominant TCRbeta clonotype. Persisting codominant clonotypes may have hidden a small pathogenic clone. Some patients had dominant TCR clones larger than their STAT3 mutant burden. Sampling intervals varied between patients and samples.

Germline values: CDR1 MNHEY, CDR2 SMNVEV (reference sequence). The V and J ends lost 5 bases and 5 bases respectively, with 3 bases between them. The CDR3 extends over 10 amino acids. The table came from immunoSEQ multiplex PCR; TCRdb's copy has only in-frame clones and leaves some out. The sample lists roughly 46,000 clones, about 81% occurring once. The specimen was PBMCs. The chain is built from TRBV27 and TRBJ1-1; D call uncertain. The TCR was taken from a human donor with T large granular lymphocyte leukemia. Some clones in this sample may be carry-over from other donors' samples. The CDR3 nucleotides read TGTGCCAGCAGTGGGACTGAAGCTTTCTTT. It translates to CASSGTEAFF.